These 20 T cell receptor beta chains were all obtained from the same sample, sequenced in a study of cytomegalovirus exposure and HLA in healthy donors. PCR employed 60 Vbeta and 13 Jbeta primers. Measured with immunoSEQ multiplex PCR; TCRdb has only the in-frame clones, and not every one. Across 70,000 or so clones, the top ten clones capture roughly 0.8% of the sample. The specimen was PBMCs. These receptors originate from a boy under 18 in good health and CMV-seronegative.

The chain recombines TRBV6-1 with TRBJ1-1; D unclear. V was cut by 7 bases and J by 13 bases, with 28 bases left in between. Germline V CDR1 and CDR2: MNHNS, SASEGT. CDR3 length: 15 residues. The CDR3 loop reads CASNQLGSALREDFF. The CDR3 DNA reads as TGTGCCAGCAACCAATTAGGGAGTGCCTTAAGGGAGGATTTCTTT.

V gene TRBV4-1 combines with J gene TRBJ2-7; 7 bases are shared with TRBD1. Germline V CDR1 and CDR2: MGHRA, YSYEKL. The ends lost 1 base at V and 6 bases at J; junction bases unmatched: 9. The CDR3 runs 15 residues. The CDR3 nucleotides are TGCGCCAGCAGCCAAGCGGGCCAGGGGGTAAGCGAGCAGTACTTC. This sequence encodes CASSQAGQGVSEQYF.

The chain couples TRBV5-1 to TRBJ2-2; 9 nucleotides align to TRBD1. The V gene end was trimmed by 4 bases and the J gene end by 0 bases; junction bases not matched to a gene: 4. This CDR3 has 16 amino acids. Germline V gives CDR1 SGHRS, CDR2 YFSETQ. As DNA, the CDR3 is TGCGCCAGCAGCCTTAGGACAGGGGCGAACACCGGGGAGCTGTTTTTT. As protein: CASSLRTGANTGELFF.

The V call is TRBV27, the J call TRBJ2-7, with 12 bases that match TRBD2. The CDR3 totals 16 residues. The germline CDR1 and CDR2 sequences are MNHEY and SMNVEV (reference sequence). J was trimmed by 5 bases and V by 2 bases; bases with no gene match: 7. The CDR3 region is CASSLILAGGPDEQYF. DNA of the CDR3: TGTGCCAGCAGTTTAATTCTAGCGGGAGGGCCAGACGAGCAGTACTTC.

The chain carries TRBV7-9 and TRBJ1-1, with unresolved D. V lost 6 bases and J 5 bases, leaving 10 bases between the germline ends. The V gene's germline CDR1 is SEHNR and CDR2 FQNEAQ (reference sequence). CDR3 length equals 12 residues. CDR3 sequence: CASSSGLTEAFF. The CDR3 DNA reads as TGTGCCAGCAGTTCTGGGCTGACTGAAGCTTTCTTT.

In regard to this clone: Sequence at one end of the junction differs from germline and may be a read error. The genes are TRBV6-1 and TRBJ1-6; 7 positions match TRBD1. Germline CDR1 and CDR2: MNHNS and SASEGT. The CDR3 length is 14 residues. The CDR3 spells CATATGVETSHLHF. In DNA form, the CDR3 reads TGTGCCACCGCAACAGGGGTGGAAACTTCACACCTCCACTTT.

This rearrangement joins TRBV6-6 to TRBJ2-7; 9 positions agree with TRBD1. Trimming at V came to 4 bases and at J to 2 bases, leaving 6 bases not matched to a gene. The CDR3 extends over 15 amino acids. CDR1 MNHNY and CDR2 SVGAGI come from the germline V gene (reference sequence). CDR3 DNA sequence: TGTGCCAGCAGTTTCACCGGGACAGGGACCTACGAGCAGTACTTC. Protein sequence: CASSFTGTGTYEQYF.

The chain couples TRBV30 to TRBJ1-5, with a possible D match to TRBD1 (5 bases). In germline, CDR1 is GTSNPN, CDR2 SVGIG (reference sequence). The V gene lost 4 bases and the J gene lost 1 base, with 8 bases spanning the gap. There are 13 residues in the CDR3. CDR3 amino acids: CAWNGGSNQPQHF. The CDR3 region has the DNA TGTGCCTGGAATGGGGGGAGCAATCAGCCCCAGCATTTT. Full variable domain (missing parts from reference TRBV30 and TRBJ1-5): SQTIHQWPATLVQPVGSPLSLECTVEGTSNPNLYWYRQAAGRGLQLLFYSVGIGQISSEVPQNLSASRPQDRQFILSSKKLLLSDSGFYLCAWNGGSNQPQHFGDGTRLSIL.

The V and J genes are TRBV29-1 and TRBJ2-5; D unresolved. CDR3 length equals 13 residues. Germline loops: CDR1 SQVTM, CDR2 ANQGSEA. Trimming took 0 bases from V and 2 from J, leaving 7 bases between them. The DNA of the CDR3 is TGCAGCGTTGAAGATGCCAGACAAGAGACCCAGTACTTC. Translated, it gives CSVEDARQETQYF.

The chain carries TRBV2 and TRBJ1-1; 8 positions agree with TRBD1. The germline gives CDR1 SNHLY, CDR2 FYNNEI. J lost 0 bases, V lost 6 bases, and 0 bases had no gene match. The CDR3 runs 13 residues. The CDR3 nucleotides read TGTGCCAGCAGGGGACAGGTGAACACTGAAGCTTTCTTT. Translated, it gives CASRGQVNTEAFF.

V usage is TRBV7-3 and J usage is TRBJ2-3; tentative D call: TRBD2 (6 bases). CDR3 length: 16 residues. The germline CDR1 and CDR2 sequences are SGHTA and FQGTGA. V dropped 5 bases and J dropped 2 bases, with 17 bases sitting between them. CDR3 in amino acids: CASSVWGGRDTDTQYF. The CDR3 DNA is TGTGCCAGCAGCGTGTGGGGAGGCAGGGACACAGATACGCAGTATTTT.

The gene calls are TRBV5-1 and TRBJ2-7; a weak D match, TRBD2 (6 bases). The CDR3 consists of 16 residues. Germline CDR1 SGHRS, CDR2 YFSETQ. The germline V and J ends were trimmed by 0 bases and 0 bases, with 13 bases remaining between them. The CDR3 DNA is TGCGCCAGCAGCTTGGGGACGGGACTCGCCTCCTACGAGCAGTACTTC. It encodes CASSLGTGLASYEQYF.

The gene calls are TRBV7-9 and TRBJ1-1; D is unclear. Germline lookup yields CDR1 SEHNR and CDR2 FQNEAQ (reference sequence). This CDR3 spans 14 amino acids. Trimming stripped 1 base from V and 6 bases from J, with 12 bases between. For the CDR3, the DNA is TGTGCCAGCAGCTTAGTTCCAGGCGACCCTGAAGCTTTCTTT. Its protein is CASSLVPGDPEAFF. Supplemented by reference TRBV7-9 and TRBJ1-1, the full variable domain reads DTGVSQNPRHKITKRGQNVTFRCDPISEHNRLYWYRQTLGQGPEFLTYFQNEAQLEKSRLLSDRFSAERPKGSFSTLEIQRTEQGDSAMYLCASSLVPGDPEAFFGQGTRLTVV.

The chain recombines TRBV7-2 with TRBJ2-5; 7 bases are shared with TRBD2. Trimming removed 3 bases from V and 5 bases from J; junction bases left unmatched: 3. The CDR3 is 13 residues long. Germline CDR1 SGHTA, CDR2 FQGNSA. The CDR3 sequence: CASSFGGRETQYF. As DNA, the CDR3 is TGTGCCAGCAGCTTCGGGGGGAGGGAGACCCAGTACTTC.

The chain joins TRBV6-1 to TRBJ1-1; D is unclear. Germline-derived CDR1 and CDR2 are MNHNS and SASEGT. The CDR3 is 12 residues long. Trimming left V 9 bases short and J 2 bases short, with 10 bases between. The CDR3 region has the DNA TGTGCCAGTGGGCAGCTAAACACTGAAGCTTTCTTT. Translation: CASGQLNTEAFF.

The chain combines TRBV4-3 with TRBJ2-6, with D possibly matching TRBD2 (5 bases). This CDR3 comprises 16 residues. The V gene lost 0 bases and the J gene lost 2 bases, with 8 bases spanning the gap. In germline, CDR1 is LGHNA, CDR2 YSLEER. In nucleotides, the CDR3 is TGCGCCAGCAGCCAAGATCCCGGGGCTGGGGCCAACGTCCTGACTTTC. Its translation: CASSQDPGAGANVLTF.

The CDR3 loop reads CASSYGAHNYEQYF. Here the CDR3 DNA reads TGTGCCAGCAGTTACGGTGCACATAACTACGAGCAGTACTTC. V and J are TRBV6-5 and TRBJ2-7; D ambiguous. There are 14 residues in the CDR3. The V gene lost 2 bases and the J gene lost 3 bases, with 11 bases spanning the gap. Germline lookup yields CDR1 MNHEY and CDR2 SVGAGI.

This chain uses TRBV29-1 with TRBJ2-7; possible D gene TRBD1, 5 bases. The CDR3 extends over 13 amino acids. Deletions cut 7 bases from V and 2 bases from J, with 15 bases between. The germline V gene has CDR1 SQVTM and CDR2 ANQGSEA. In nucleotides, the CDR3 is TGCAGCGCGCTGGGGCTCCTCGCCTACGAGCAGTACTTC. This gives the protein CSALGLLAYEQYF.

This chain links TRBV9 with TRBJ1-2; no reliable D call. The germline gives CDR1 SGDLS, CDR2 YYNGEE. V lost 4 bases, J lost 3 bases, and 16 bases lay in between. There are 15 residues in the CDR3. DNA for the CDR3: TGTGCCAGCAGCCCTAGAGGAGGGAGGGACTATGGCTACACCTTC. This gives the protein CASSPRGGRDYGYTF.

CDR3: CASSQDSGNYGYTF. In nucleotides, the CDR3 is TGTGCCAGCAGCCAGGACAGTGGGAACTATGGCTACACCTTC. The chain combines TRBV7-6 with TRBJ1-2; a possible D gene is TRBD1 (6 bases). V dropped 5 bases and J dropped 2 bases, with 12 bases sitting between them. The length of the CDR3 is 14 residues. CDR1 is SGHVS, CDR2 FNYEAQ, per germline.